This passage covers 25 T cell receptor beta chains from one sample sequenced in a study of CD8+ T cells in alopecia areata. Specified treatment: oral pan-JAK inhibitor, 5-10 mg twice daily. RNA, once extracted, was reverse transcribed into cDNA for use as the sequencing template. The assay was immunoSEQ multiplex PCR, and TCRdb's table has in-frame clones only and misses some. Among roughly 230,000 clones listed, 40% to 45% were seen once. Specimen: CD4+ T cells sorted from blood, collected at approximately week 36, from a patient treated with tofacitinib. Receptor source: a human donor with alopecia areata.

The sample holds a few counts of this clone. J is TRBJ2-5 and V is TRBV29-1; 7 bases fit TRBD2. The ends lost 7 bases at V and 5 bases at J; junction bases unmatched: 16. The CDR3 is 15 residues long. Per the germline V gene, CDR1 is SQVTM and CDR2 is ANQGSEA. CDR3 loop: CSATRPSGFSETQYF. The CDR3 DNA reads TGCAGCGCCACGAGGCCTAGCGGCTTTAGTGAGACCCAGTACTTC.

The rearrangement joins TRBV11-2 to TRBJ2-7; 12 bases match TRBD2. Germline CDR1 and CDR2: SGHAT and FQNNGV. This CDR3 is built from 15 residues. The V gene end was trimmed by 3 bases and the J gene end by 3 bases; junction bases not matched to a gene: 3. In DNA form, the CDR3 reads TGTGCCAGCAGCTTGCTAGCGGGAGGGTACTACGAGCAGTACTTC. Amino acids: CASSLLAGGYYEQYF.

This clone was picked up a small number of times. The chain joins TRBV4-3 to TRBJ2-4; D ambiguous. The germline CDR1 and CDR2 sequences are LGHNA and YSLEER. Trimming took 0 bases from V and 0 from J, leaving 9 bases between them. CDR3 length: 16 amino acids. Here the CDR3 reads CASSQEVSLAKNIQYF. CDR3 bases: TGCGCCAGCAGCCAAGAGGTATCACTAGCCAAAAACATTCAGTACTTC.

The chain employs TRBV9 and TRBJ2-5; the match to TRBD2 covers 10 bases. This CDR3 spans 15 amino acids. Germline trimming cut 4 bases from V and 4 bases from J; bases unmatched to any gene: 7. Germline V gene sequence: CDR1 SGDLS, CDR2 YYNGEE. Here the CDR3 reads CASSKSIAGGETQYF. The CDR3 DNA follows: TGTGCCAGCAGCAAAAGTATAGCGGGAGGAGAGACCCAGTACTTC.

V usage is TRBV5-1 and J usage is TRBJ1-2; 7 bases are shared with TRBD1. The CDR3 extends over 14 amino acids. CDR1 is SGHRS, CDR2 YFSETQ, per germline. Losses at the gene ends were 3 bases for V and 2 bases for J; bases not matched to a gene: 4. The CDR3 DNA is TGCGCCAGCAGCTCCCAGGGGGGCAACTATGGCTACACCTTC. Residues: CASSSQGGNYGYTF.

DNA for the CDR3: TGTGCCATCAGTGAGTCCAGCCAGACCATGTATGGCTACACCTTC. The encoded protein is CAISESSQTMYGYTF. The chain recombines TRBV10-3 with TRBJ1-2, with unresolved D. Germline V gene lookup returns CDR1 ENHRY and CDR2 SYGVKD. This CDR3 has 15 residues. The V gene lost 0 bases and the J gene lost 5 bases, with 13 bases spanning the gap.

This clone was counted a few times. The rearrangement links TRBV2 to TRBJ2-5; perhaps TRBD1 as D (5 bases). Germline V gives CDR1 SNHLY, CDR2 FYNNEI. This CDR3 contains 11 residues. V was cut by 5 bases and J by 5 bases, with 6 bases left in between. The CDR3 spells CASSPGETQYF. Here the CDR3 DNA reads TGTGCCAGCAGTCCAGGGGAGACCCAGTACTTC.

A remark on this clone: At one boundary the junction diverges from the germline segment, which might be a read error. This rearrangement joins TRBV23-1 to TRBJ1-2; TRBD1 agrees at 7 bases. TRBV23-1 is recorded as an ORF, its role being uncertain. The CDR3 loop spans 13 amino acids. The CDR3 DNA is TGCGCCAGCAGCCAGGGGGAGAACTGTGGCTACACCTTC. Encoded protein: CASSQGENCGYTF.

This chain connects TRBV5-1 to TRBJ1-1; D is ambiguous. The germline V and J ends were trimmed by 1 base and 10 bases, with 14 bases remaining between them. CDR3 length: 13 amino acids. Per germline, CDR1 SGHRS and CDR2 YFSETQ. Here the CDR3 reads CASSLPGQEAAFF. The CDR3 DNA reads TGCGCCAGCAGCTTGCCCGGCCAGGAGGCAGCTTTCTTT.

The V call is TRBV5-1, the J call TRBJ2-3; no definite D call. Per germline, CDR1 SGHRS and CDR2 YFSETQ. This CDR3 is built from 14 residues. Deletions cut 0 bases from V and 3 bases from J, with 8 bases between. In DNA, the CDR3 is TGCGCCAGCAGCTTGGAGCAATTGACAGATACGCAGTATTTT. Translated, it gives CASSLEQLTDTQYF. Based on the CDR3 plus reference TRBV5-1 and TRBJ2-3, the full variable domain is KAGVTQTPRYLIKTRGQQVTLSCSPISGHRSVSWYQQTPGQGLQFLFEYFSETQRNKGNFPGRFSGRQFSNSRSEMNVSTLELGDSALYLCASSLEQLTDTQYFGPGTRLTVL.

The chain couples TRBV2 to TRBJ1-3; D is uncertain. In germline, CDR1 is SNHLY, CDR2 FYNNEI. The germline V and J ends were trimmed by 4 bases and 0 bases, with 7 bases remaining between them. The CDR3 consists of 14 residues. The CDR3: CASSGWSSGNTIYF. CDR3 in DNA: TGTGCCAGCAGTGGATGGAGCTCTGGAAACACCATATATTTT.

The chain couples TRBV28 to TRBJ1-2; D is possibly TRBD1 (6 bases). Germline loops: CDR1 MDHEN, CDR2 SYDVKM. This CDR3 is built from 14 residues. V was clipped by 5 bases and J by 2 bases, with 12 bases between them. CDR3 sequence: CASSHNGGNYGYTF. The CDR3 DNA follows: TGTGCCAGCAGTCACAACGGGGGCAACTATGGCTACACCTTC.

The rearrangement uses TRBV2 and TRBJ1-2, with unresolved D. The length of the CDR3 is 13 residues. Deletions cut 2 bases from V and 1 base from J, with 5 bases between. The V gene's germline CDR1 is SNHLY and CDR2 FYNNEI. This chain's CDR3 is CASSERDNYGYTF. The CDR3 DNA reads as TGTGCCAGCAGTGAAAGGGATAACTATGGCTACACCTTC.

V usage is TRBV9 and J usage is TRBJ1-2; D may be TRBD1 (5 bases). The CDR3 runs to 16 residues. Trimming left V 0 bases short and J 6 bases short, with 18 bases between. Germline CDR1 is SGDLS and CDR2 is YYNGEE. The CDR3 nucleotides are TGTGCCAGCAGCGTAGTGTCCGGCGCAGGGACGAATGGCTACACCTTC. Protein: CASSVVSGAGTNGYTF.

CDR3 amino acids: CASSPRGQGKQPQHF. As DNA, the CDR3 is TGTGCCAGTAGCCCCCGGGGGCAGGGGAAACAGCCCCAGCATTTT. This chain uses TRBV19 with TRBJ1-5, with D maybe TRBD1 (6 bases). This CDR3 is 15 amino acids long. Per germline, CDR1 LNHDA and CDR2 SQIVND (reference sequence). The V gene lost 6 bases and the J gene lost 7 bases, with 19 bases spanning the gap.

Regarding this clone: One junction end does not reproduce the germline sequence, and a read error may be involved. This sequence joins TRBV5-5 and TRBJ1-4; no firm D call. The CDR3 runs 12 residues. Germline assignment: CDR1 SGHKS and CDR2 YYEKEE (reference sequence). DNA of the CDR3: TGTGCCAGCAGCGATAGTCCGGGAGCCCGGGTTTTT. Amino acid sequence: CASSDSPGARVF.

This clone counts as medium-sized. The sample has other DNA sequences that encode this CDR3 too. The rearrangement joins TRBV28 to TRBJ2-7, with a possible D match to TRBD2 (6 bases). Trimming shortened V by 5 bases and J by 1 base, and 15 bases separated the two germline ends. Germline V gene lookup returns CDR1 MDHEN and CDR2 SYDVKM. The CDR3 runs to 15 residues. The CDR3 coding sequence is TGTGCCAGCAGTCTCACCCCCCGGGGGTCCTACGAGCAGTACTTC. Residues: CASSLTPRGSYEQYF.

The V gene is TRBV29-1, the J gene TRBJ2-4; D perhaps matches TRBD2 (5 bases). The CDR3 has 13 residues. Between the trimmed V and J ends, which lost 4 bases and 0 bases, there was a span of 7 bases. CDR1 and CDR2 (germline): SQVTM, ANQGSEA. The CDR3 DNA sequence: TGCAGCGTTGGGAGGACAGCCAAAAACATTCAGTACTTC. Amino acid sequence: CSVGRTAKNIQYF. The variable domain in full, completed from reference TRBV29-1 and TRBJ2-4, reads SAVISQKPSRDICQRGTSLTIQCQVDSQVTMMFWYRQQPGQSLTLIATANQGSEATYESGFVIDKFPISRPNLTFSTLTVSNMSPEDSSIYLCSVGRTAKNIQYFGAGTRLSVL.

This clone has a handful of counts. The chain uses TRBV11-2 and TRBJ2-4, with D hard to call. Per germline, CDR1 SGHAT and CDR2 FQNNGV. The CDR3 length is 17 residues. V lost 0 bases, J lost 8 bases, and 20 bases lay in between. CDR3 sequence reads: CASSLDQDGVFLHIQYF. The CDR3 DNA reads TGTGCCAGCAGCTTAGATCAGGACGGAGTTTTTTTGCACATTCAGTACTTC. Drawing the rest from reference TRBV11-2 and TRBJ2-4, the complete variable domain is EAGVAQSPRYKIIEKRQSVAFWCNPISGHATLYWYQQILGQGPKLLIQFQNNGVVDDSQLPKDRFSAERLKGVDSTLKIQPAKLEDSAVYLCASSLDQDGVFLHIQYFGAGTRLSVL.

The chain has TRBV7-9 and TRBJ2-7; 10 bases are shared with TRBD1. From germline, CDR1 is SEHNR and CDR2 FQNEAQ (reference sequence). This CDR3 has 16 amino acids. The junction had 9 bases not matched to a gene; V was cut back by 5 bases and J by 2 bases. CDR3 in DNA: TGTGCCAGCAGCGTAGGGACAGGGGCGCCGACCTACGAGCAGTACTTC. Protein sequence: CASSVGTGAPTYEQYF.

The V and J genes are TRBV11-2 and TRBJ2-3, with D possibly called TRBD1 or TRBD2 (5 bases each). Between the trimmed V and J ends, which lost 8 bases and 7 bases, there was a span of 19 bases. CDR3 size: 14 residues. Germline loops: CDR1 SGHAT, CDR2 FQNNGV. The CDR3 region has the DNA TGTGCCAGCGGACCTAGCTCGGGGACGTATACGCAGTATTTT. It codes for CASGPSSGTYTQYF. Full variable domain (rest looked up from reference TRBV11-2 and TRBJ2-3): EAGVAQSPRYKIIEKRQSVAFWCNPISGHATLYWYQQILGQGPKLLIQFQNNGVVDDSQLPKDRFSAERLKGVDSTLKIQPAKLEDSAVYLCASGPSSGTYTQYFGPGTRLTVL.

This clone was detected only a few times. The CDR3 DNA is TGTGCCACCGGGACAGGGTTTAATTCACCCCTCCACTTT. Translation: CATGTGFNSPLHF. The gene calls are TRBV2 and TRBJ1-6; the match to TRBD1 covers 9 bases. The CDR3 runs to 13 residues. V gave up 10 bases and J gave up 6 bases; unmatched junction bases: 4. Germline V lookup: CDR1 SNHLY, CDR2 FYNNEI.

V is TRBV7-2 and J is TRBJ1-4, with D perhaps TRBD1 (5 bases). Germline lookup yields CDR1 SGHTA and CDR2 FQGNSA. Trimming shortened V by 1 base and J by 5 bases, and 11 bases separated the two germline ends. The CDR3 length is 15 residues. CDR3: CASSLVLGENEKLFF. CDR3 bases: TGTGCCAGCAGCTTAGTTTTAGGGGAAAATGAAAAACTGTTTTTT.

The chain has TRBV14 and TRBJ2-1; either TRBD1 or TRBD2 may supply D (5 bases each). Germline V lookup: CDR1 SGHDN, CDR2 FVKESK. Trimming took 10 bases from V and 6 from J, leaving 13 bases between them. The CDR3 contains 12 residues. In DNA form, the CDR3 reads TGTGCCATCGGGACGGCAGGCAATGAGCAGTTCTTC. Translated, it gives CAIGTAGNEQFF.

The chain links TRBV19 to TRBJ2-2, with 7 bases aligning to TRBD1. The CDR3 covers 15 residues. V shed 3 bases, J shed 4 bases, and the junction held 5 bases outside the gene matches. Germline V lookup: CDR1 LNHDA, CDR2 SQIVND (reference sequence). CDR3 nucleotides: TGTGCCAGTAGTATGGGGGACAGCATCACCGGGGAGCTGTTTTTT. This gives the protein CASSMGDSITGELFF.